One and the same sample provided the 2 T cell receptor beta chains below, sequenced in a study of blood T cell repertoires in COVID-19. Measured with immunoSEQ multiplex PCR; TCRdb has only the in-frame clones, and not every one. The table has some 130,000 clones, more than 90% seen once. Material for sequencing was peripheral blood. Receptors originate from a man aged 55 to 69 with COVID-19, enrolled during active disease.

The V gene is TRBV11-2, the J gene TRBJ2-1; D may be TRBD1 (6 bases). The germline V gene encodes CDR1 SGHAT and CDR2 FQNNGV. The CDR3 covers 14 residues. V lost 5 bases and J lost 2, with 10 bases in between. CDR3 sequence (DNA): TGTGCCAGCAGCCTTGACAGGACCTACAATGAGCAGTTCTTC. Its protein is CASSLDRTYNEQFF.

The rearrangement links TRBV5-1 to TRBJ1-1; the D gene is possibly TRBD1 (6 bases). CDR1 is SGHRS and CDR2 is YFSETQ in the germline V gene. V was pared by 0 bases and J by 4 bases, with 13 bases between. The CDR3 extends over 15 amino acids. In DNA, the CDR3 is TGCGCCAGCAGCTTGGCCAGGGGCGGAGGCACTGAAGCTTTCTTT. Translation gives CASSLARGGGTEAFF.